The sample holds many counts of the clone carrying this T cell receptor beta chain. Its antigen is undetermined. Within a library made for alpha chains, this beta chain is off target, and its count is uninformative. Using its own MiXCR run on the 5' RACE reads, TCRdb lists one record per CDR3 protein. The sample records around 4,800 distinct CDR3 sequences, 9.5% to 15% being singletons. The sample comes from a study of spatial heterogeneity in lung cancer. Study-level information: Each time, sequencing found more beta-chain sequences than alpha-chain sequences.

Time point: sample taken at primary tumor resection. Untreated early-stage non-small cell lung cancer patients, about 70 in total, were the donors. The CDR3 is 15 amino acids. V lost 5 bases and J lost 2, with 14 bases in between. Germline V gives CDR1 SGHNT, CDR2 YENEEA. General study points: Of tumor T cells, an estimated coverage of around 6.8% was reached for alpha chains and roughly 12% for beta chains. Ubiquitous and regional expanded TCR counts correlated with ubiquitous and regional nonsynonymous mutations, respectively. Expanded intratumoral alpha and beta TCR counts tracked tumor mutation counts.

This clonotype was sampled from a male donor with early-stage non-small cell lung cancer. The chain couples TRBV11-3 to TRBJ2-3; D remains unclear. The input for sequencing was lung tumor tissue, taken at surgery. The CDR3 protein is CASSPGEGLTDTQYF. The DNA for the CDR3 is TGTGCCAGCAGCCCCGGCGAAGGGCTCACAGATACGCAGTATTTT. The variable domain in full, completed from reference TRBV11-3 and TRBJ2-3, reads EAGVVQSPRYKIIEKKQPVAFWCNPISGHNTLYWYLQNLGQGPELLIRYENEEAVDDSQLPKDRFSAERLKGVDSTLKIQPAELGDSAVYLCASSPGEGLTDTQYFGPGTRLTVL.